This entry lists 20 T cell receptor beta chains sequenced from one sample in a study of shared clonotypes between healthy human individuals. TCRdb's table, derived via immunoSEQ multiplex PCR, lists solely in-frame clones and lacks some. The table has a few hundred thousand clones, around four fifths seen once. Sequencing was carried out using memory CD4+ T cells sorted from blood. Subset here: CD45RA-negative fraction. These receptors all come from a young man in good health.

V and J are TRBV7-8 and TRBJ2-7; 7 nucleotides agree with TRBD1. The CDR3 runs to 15 residues. Germline V gene data show CDR1 as SGHVS and CDR2 as FQNEAQ. After removal of 3 bases from V and 0 bases from J, the junction contained 5 bases not matched to a gene. The CDR3 sequence is CASSLETGSSYEQYF. CDR3 in DNA: TGTGCCAGCAGCTTGGAGACAGGGTCCTCCTACGAGCAGTACTTC.

The rearrangement uses TRBV29-1 and TRBJ2-3; D gene unclear. Germline lookup yields CDR1 SQVTM and CDR2 ANQGSEA. V was cut by 3 bases and J by 2 bases, with 9 bases left in between. This CDR3 spans 13 amino acids. DNA for the CDR3: TGCAGCGTTGAGCTAGTAAACACAGATACGCAGTATTTT. Translating gives CSVELVNTDTQYF.

This chain joins TRBV7-2 and TRBJ2-2, with TRBD1 identical over 10 bases. The germline CDR1 and CDR2 sequences are SGHTA and FQGNSA. The V segment lost 4 bases and the J segment 6 bases; nucleotides outside the gene matches: 2. There are 14 residues in the CDR3. The CDR3 here is CASSWGQGPGELFF. In DNA form, the CDR3 reads TGTGCCAGCAGCTGGGGACAGGGGCCCGGGGAGCTGTTTTTT.

The chain joins TRBV28 to TRBJ2-1, with D possibly being TRBD1 (5 bases). The CDR3 has 12 amino acids. Trimming took off 2 bases at V and 15 bases at J, with 14 bases between the two ends. Germline CDR1 and CDR2: MDHEN and SYDVKM. In nucleotides, the CDR3 is TGTGCCAGCAGTTTAGGAGTTTCAAGGGGGTTCTTC. Translation: CASSLGVSRGFF.

This rearrangement joins TRBV5-4 to TRBJ1-2, with TRBD1 matching over 8 bases. Germline-derived CDR1 and CDR2 are SGHNT and YYREEE (reference sequence). After removal of 3 bases from V and 5 bases from J, the junction contained 15 bases not matched to a gene. This CDR3 is 17 amino acids long. This CDR3 is CASSSLPRTGLGYGYTF. In nucleotides, the CDR3 is TGTGCCAGCAGCTCGCTCCCCCGGACAGGGCTCGGGTATGGCTACACCTTC.

The rearrangement joins TRBV28 to TRBJ1-4, with TRBD1 matching 8 bases. The CDR3 totals 16 residues. Looked up from germline, CDR1 is MDHEN and CDR2 is SYDVKM. Trimming cost V 7 bases and J 7 bases; bases outside gene matches: 14. CDR3 residues: CASTTRRTGPREKLFF. CDR3 DNA sequence: TGTGCCAGCACCACCCGAAGGACAGGGCCTCGTGAAAAACTGTTTTTT. The whole variable domain, remainder taken from reference TRBV28 and TRBJ1-4, is DVKVTQSSRYLVKRTGEKVFLECVQDMDHENMFWYRQDPGLGLRLIYFSYDVKMKEKGDIPEGYSVSREKKERFSLILESASTNQTSMYLCASTTRRTGPREKLFFGSGTQLSVL.

CDR3 loop: CASSPGQGISLAFF. CDR3 DNA: TGTGCCAGCTCACCAGGACAGGGTATCTCATTAGCTTTCTTT. The chain carries TRBV18 and TRBJ1-1; 8 bases fit TRBD1. V was clipped by 2 bases and J by 10 bases; unmatched bases: 9. The CDR3 has 14 residues. Germline values: CDR1 KGHSH, CDR2 LQKENI.

As DNA, the CDR3 is TGTGCCAGCAGTGATGTACAGGGGTTGGCCAATCAGCCCCAGCATTTT. It is translated as CASSDVQGLANQPQHF. The rearrangement uses TRBV6-1 and TRBJ1-5; 7 bases align to TRBD1. The CDR3 has 16 amino acids. Trimming cost V 3 bases and J 3 bases; bases outside gene matches: 8. The germline V gene has CDR1 MNHNS and CDR2 SASEGT.

V and J are TRBV7-2 and TRBJ1-1; TRBD1 matches at 11 bases. Unmatched junction bases numbered 10, after V lost 3 bases and J lost 4 bases. The germline gives CDR1 SGHTA, CDR2 FQGNSA. The CDR3 has 17 amino acids. The DNA for the CDR3 is TGTGCCAGCAGCTTGAGGACAGGGGGCGCAGGAAGCACTGAAGCTTTCTTT. This translates into CASSLRTGGAGSTEAFF.

This clone was observed many times. The rearrangement links TRBV19 to TRBJ2-2; 9 bases match TRBD1. Germline lookup yields CDR1 LNHDA and CDR2 SQIVND (reference sequence). V trimming: 4 bases; J trimming: 9 bases; junction bases outside the gene matches: 9. The CDR3 length is 15 residues. CDR3 coding DNA: TGTGCCAGTAGTAACCAATACAGGGGGCGCAGGGAGCTGTTTTTT. It codes for CASSNQYRGRRELFF.

The V and J genes are TRBV11-2 and TRBJ2-2, with D hard to call. The germline V gene has CDR1 SGHAT and CDR2 FQNNGV. V was pared by 1 base and J by 6 bases, with 6 bases between. This CDR3 is built from 13 residues. The CDR3 region is CASSLVGAGELFF. CDR3 nucleotide sequence: TGTGCCAGCAGCTTAGTGGGCGCCGGGGAGCTGTTTTTT.

This chain joins TRBV4-1 and TRBJ2-1, with a weak D call TRBD2 (6 bases). The ends were cut back, 5 bases at V and 5 bases at J, with 22 bases in the middle. This CDR3 is 17 amino acids long. CDR1 is MGHRA, CDR2 YSYEKL, per germline. CDR3: CASSVIAGRVGHNEQFF. The DNA for the CDR3 is TGCGCCAGCAGCGTAATCGCCGGGAGAGTAGGGCACAATGAGCAGTTCTTC.

CDR3 sequence (DNA): TGTGCCAGCAGCGCCAGTACAGGGCCCCCCACTACAGATACGCAGTATTTT. It encodes CASSASTGPPTTDTQYF. The chain joins TRBV9 to TRBJ2-3, with D maybe TRBD1 (6 bases). Germline values: CDR1 SGDLS, CDR2 YYNGEE. This CDR3 has 17 residues. V was clipped by 3 bases and J by 3 bases, with 20 bases between them. Complete variable domain (other parts from reference TRBV9 and TRBJ2-3): DSGVTQTPKHLITATGQRVTLRCSPRSGDLSVYWYQQSLDQGLQFLIQYYNGEERAKGNILERFSAQQFPDLHSELNLSSLELGDSALYFCASSASTGPPTTDTQYFGPGTRLTVL.

The chain recombines TRBV7-6 with TRBJ2-2, with TRBD2 identical over 9 bases. The CDR3 spans 16 residues. Trimming removed 5 bases from V and 3 bases from J; junction bases left unmatched: 7. Germline loops: CDR1 SGHVS, CDR2 FNYEAQ. The CDR3 loop is CASSPGLAGHTGELFF. As DNA, the CDR3 is TGTGCCAGCAGCCCAGGGCTAGCGGGACACACCGGGGAGCTGTTTTTT.

V gene TRBV19 combines with J gene TRBJ2-7, with 7 bases aligning to TRBD2. Germline CDR1 is LNHDA and CDR2 is SQIVND (reference sequence). V trimming: 5 bases; J trimming: 7 bases; junction bases outside the gene matches: 8. The CDR3 consists of 13 residues. The CDR3: CASSFGRKREQYF. The CDR3 DNA follows: TGTGCCAGTAGTTTCGGGAGGAAACGGGAGCAGTACTTC.

The chain couples TRBV12-5 to TRBJ1-1; 7 bases map to TRBD1. CDR3 size: 13 residues. Germline assignment: CDR1 LGHNT and CDR2 FRNRAP. Trimming at V came to 6 bases and at J to 4 bases, leaving 5 bases not matched to a gene. CDR3 sequence: CASGTGRFTEAFF. The CDR3 region has the DNA TGTGCTAGTGGGACAGGGAGATTCACTGAAGCTTTCTTT.

This clone appeared a single time. V and J are TRBV6-1 and TRBJ2-7, with D perhaps matching TRBD1 (6 bases). The CDR3 sequence is 13 residues long. Germline V lookup: CDR1 MNHNS, CDR2 SASEGT. Trimming left V 10 bases short and J 3 bases short, with 16 bases between. CDR3 coding DNA: TGTGCCACCTACTTGACAGGCGTCTACGAGCAGTACTTC. The encoded protein is CATYLTGVYEQYF.

A single count supports this clone. This chain joins TRBV9 and TRBJ2-3; D uncertain. Germline lookup yields CDR1 SGDLS and CDR2 YYNGEE. The length of the CDR3 is 15 residues. With 0 bases removed from V and 0 bases from J, the gap between germline ends came to 8 bases. CDR3 sequence (DNA): TGTGCCAGCAGCGTAGTGCCATCTAGCACAGATACGCAGTATTTT. Protein product: CASSVVPSSTDTQYF. The whole variable domain, filled in from reference TRBV9 and TRBJ2-3, reads DSGVTQTPKHLITATGQRVTLRCSPRSGDLSVYWYQQSLDQGLQFLIQYYNGEERAKGNILERFSAQQFPDLHSELNLSSLELGDSALYFCASSVVPSSTDTQYFGPGTRLTVL.

This clone was found once. The chain has TRBV7-2 and TRBJ2-4; 9 bases align to TRBD1. Germline values: CDR1 SGHTA, CDR2 FQGNSA. Germline trimming cut 1 base from V and 0 bases from J; bases unmatched to any gene: 4. There are 17 residues in the CDR3. CDR3 in amino acids: CASSLGGQGVAKNIQYF. The DNA for the CDR3 is TGTGCCAGCAGCTTAGGGGGACAGGGCGTAGCCAAAAACATTCAGTACTTC.

This chain uses TRBV5-6 with TRBJ2-1, with unresolved D. V was trimmed by 4 bases and J by 8 bases, leaving 7 bases between them. This CDR3 contains 11 residues. CDR1 and CDR2 (germline): SGHDT, YYEEEE. The CDR3 nucleotides are TGTGCCAGCAGCCGTACCCATGAGCAGTTCTTC. Its translation is CASSRTHEQFF.